Sequencing of this T cell receptor beta chain was carried out in a study of cytotoxic CD8 clonotypes in ibrutinib-treated CLL (dated by TCRdb to 2020 to 2022). A note on the overall study: The cohort had over ten relapsed/refractory and roughly 15 treatment-naive patients; approximately 17 were IGHV unmutated. Partial responses were observed in about 25 patients and complete responses in 2; after a median follow-up of 68 months, remission was maintained in about 15 patients and progression was observed in 12. Response samples were obtained after a median of roughly 13 months of treatment, with a range of about 6 to 36 months. An average of around 250,000 productive templates and 80,000 to 100,000 productive rearrangements was obtained per sample. Of the approximately 90 people in the trial, about 25 had longitudinal samples available. Cryopreserved peripheral blood mononuclear cells were collected before treatment, at response, and at either disease progression or sustained remission. Patients were still on ibrutinib when every remission and progressive disease sample was collected.

On a MiSeq, deep resolution sequencing aimed for a depth between 1 in 1 million and 1 in 200,000 T cells, with each clonotype covered 10x on average. The immunoSEQ hsTCRB Kit was used to generate TCR beta libraries. Processing in the source paper ran as follows. Data were analyzed with ImmunoSEQ Data Assistant and ImmunoSEQ Analyzer, with V, D and J genes assigned per IMGT definitions. Clonality, with values ranging from 0 to 1, was calculated as one minus the normalized Shannon entropy of productive rearrangement frequencies. Only overrepresented clonotypes making up at least 0.05% of each patient's repertoire were included in the public clonotype analysis. Some twelve repertoires from age-matched healthy donors, obtained from immuneACCESS, served as clonality controls. In its TCRdb copy, this immuneACCESS table keeps in-frame sequences only and misses some clones. Where compared with another copy, unresolved V genes explain less than half of these, and the others have no known cause. The DNA was the basis for D and trimming; V, J and clone size are from that table. The sample table shows hundreds of thousands of clones, and roughly 70% are seen once. 15% of the sample goes to the ten largest clones.

Here is what the overall study found, with its caveats: At ibrutinib response clonality went up, during sustained remission it held steady, and at progression it dropped back toward baseline. At baseline, clonality was higher than in age-matched healthy donors and showed a strong correlation with circulating CD8+ T-cell counts. Public clonotypes were rare and either contracted or stayed stable during treatment, and the rise in clonality at ibrutinib response reflected the expansion of private clonotypes. Sustained-remission and progressing patients did not have matched sampling times, and lymph node repertoires were not examined.

Germline trimming amounts to 4 bases on V and 10 bases on J, with 5 as the count of junction bases outside the gene matches. According to the germline V gene, CDR1 reads MGHDK and CDR2 reads SYGVNS. From its cysteine to its phenylalanine, the CDR3 spans 14 amino acids. Only the CDR3 DNA stays, 42 bases, in frame from base 1. As regards this clone: Its target antigen remains unknown. No quality values exist for individual bases; no much larger clone is one base distant.

The sample's time point label, decoded: approximately 25 months on ibrutinib. Around 1.8 micrograms of genomic DNA were extracted from cryopreserved PBMCs for TCR beta library preparation. Longitudinal blood samples from CLL patients on ibrutinib monotherapy were analyzed using high-throughput TCR beta sequencing. The patients took part in an open-label, single-center phase 2 trial of ibrutinib monotherapy. This sample comprised PBMCs, obtained after 24 months of ibrutinib treatment. This TCR was recovered from a human donor with chronic lymphocytic leukemia. The V gene is TRBV25-1 and the J gene is TRBJ2-1, and 12 junctional nucleotides match TRBD2. The CDR3 region reads CASSVGTSGLEQFF. Read as DNA, the sequence is TGTGCCAGCAGTGTGGGGACTAGCGGGTTAGAGCAGTTCTTC.